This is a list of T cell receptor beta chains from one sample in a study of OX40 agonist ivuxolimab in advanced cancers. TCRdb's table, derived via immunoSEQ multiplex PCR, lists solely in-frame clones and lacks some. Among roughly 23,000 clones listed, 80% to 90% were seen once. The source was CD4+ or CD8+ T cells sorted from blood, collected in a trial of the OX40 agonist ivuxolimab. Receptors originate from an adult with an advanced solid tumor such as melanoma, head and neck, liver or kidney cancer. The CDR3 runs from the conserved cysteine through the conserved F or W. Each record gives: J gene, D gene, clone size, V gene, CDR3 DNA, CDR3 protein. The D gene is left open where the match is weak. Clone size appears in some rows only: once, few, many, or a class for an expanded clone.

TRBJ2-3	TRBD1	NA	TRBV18	TGTGCCAGCTCACCGGACAGGGTTTCAGATACGCAGTATTTT	CASSPDRVSDTQYF
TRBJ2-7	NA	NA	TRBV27	TGTGCCAGCAGTTTAAGCATAAATTACGAGCAGTACTTC	CASSLSINYEQYF
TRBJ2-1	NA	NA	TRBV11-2	TGTGCCAGCAGCCCCGTAAACTCACCTTACAATGAGCAGTTCTTC	CASSPVNSPYNEQFF
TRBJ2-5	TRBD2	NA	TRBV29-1	TGCAGCGTTCTTAGCGGGGCAAACCAAGAGACCCAGTACTTC	CSVLSGANQETQYF
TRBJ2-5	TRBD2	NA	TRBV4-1	TGCGCCAGCAGCCAAGTGGCCAGCGGGGGGGCTGGTGGGGAGACCCAGTACTTC	CASSQVASGGAGGETQYF
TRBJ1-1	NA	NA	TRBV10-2	TGCGCCAGCAGTGAGATGCTGGGCTCCGGAGCTTTCTTT	CASSEMLGSGAFF
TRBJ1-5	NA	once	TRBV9	TGTGCCAGCAGCGTCTCTCCCGGACAGCCCCAGCATTTT	CASSVSPGQPQHF
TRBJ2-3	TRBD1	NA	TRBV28	TGTGCCAGCAGTTTAGTGGGGACAGGGGCCCTCTCTAGCACAGATACGCAGTATTTT	CASSLVGTGALSSTDTQYF
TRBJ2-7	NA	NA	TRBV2	TGTGCCAGCAGTGAAGCGCTTGGGCAGGTCTACGAGCAGTACTTC	CASSEALGQVYEQYF
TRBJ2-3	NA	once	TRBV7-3	TGTGCCAACCAACGCGACACCTACACAGATACGCAGTATTTT	CANQRDTYTDTQYF
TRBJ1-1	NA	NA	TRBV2	TGTGCCAGCAGCGTAGGGAGTACTGAAGCTTTCTTT	CASSVGSTEAFF
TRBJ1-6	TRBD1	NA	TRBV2	TGTGCCGGTCGAGGGACAGGGGCCTCACCCCTCCACTTT	CAGRGTGASPLHF
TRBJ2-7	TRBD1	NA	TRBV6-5	TGTGCCAGCAGTCCGACAGGGGGCTACGAGCAGTACTTC	CASSPTGGYEQYF
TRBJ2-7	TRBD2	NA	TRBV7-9	TGTGCCAGCAGCTTGATAGCGGGGGGTTACGAGCAGTACTTC	CASSLIAGGYEQYF
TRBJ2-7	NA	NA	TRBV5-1	TGCGCCAGCAGCTTGGACGGCGGCTACGAGCAGTACTTC	CASSLDGGYEQYF
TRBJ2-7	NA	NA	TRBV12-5	TGTGCTAGTGGTTTGCACACGAGCTCCTACGAGCAGTACTTC	CASGLHTSSYEQYF
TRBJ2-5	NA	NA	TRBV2	TGTGCCATCGGGGCCGACAGCTACCAAGAGACCCAGTACTTC	CAIGADSYQETQYF
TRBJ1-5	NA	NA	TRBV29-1	TGCAGCGTTATTGTGGGGTATGGCAATCAGCCCCAGCATTTT	CSVIVGYGNQPQHF
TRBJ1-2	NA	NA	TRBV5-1	TGCGCCAGCAGCTTGGCTTCTGTACAGGGTGGTTTCTATGGCTACACCTTC	CASSLASVQGGFYGYTF
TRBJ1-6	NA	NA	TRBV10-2	TGCGCCAGCCTCGGAGCGGGGAGCTCACCCCTCCACTTT	CASLGAGSSPLHF
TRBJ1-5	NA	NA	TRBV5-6	TGTGCCAGCAGTTCCGCCGGCGGGAATCAGCCCCAGCATTTT	CASSSAGGNQPQHF
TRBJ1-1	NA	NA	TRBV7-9	TGTGCCAGCGGCCCCGACGCAGTCACTGAAGCTTTCTTT	CASGPDAVTEAFF
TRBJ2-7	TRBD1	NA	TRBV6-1	TGTGCCAGCAGGGGGGACAGCTCCTACGAGCAGTACTTC	CASRGDSSYEQYF
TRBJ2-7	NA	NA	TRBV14	TGTGCCAGCAGCCAAGATTGGGTCAGGGGCAACGAGCAGTACTTC	CASSQDWVRGNEQYF
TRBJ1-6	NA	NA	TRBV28	TGTGCCAGCAGTCTGTTACTGGACCTCCACTTT	CASSLLLDLHF
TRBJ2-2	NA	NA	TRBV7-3	TGTGCCAGCAGCCGCCACGTAAGGGAGCCTGACACCGGGGAGCTGTTTTTT	CASSRHVREPDTGELFF
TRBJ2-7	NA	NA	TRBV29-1	TGCAGCGTTGCTAGAGACACCTACGAGCAGTACTTC	CSVARDTYEQYF
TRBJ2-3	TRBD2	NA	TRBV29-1	TGCAGCGTTGAAGATTTCGAGCGGGGGGCGGGTACGCAGTATTTT	CSVEDFERGAGTQYF
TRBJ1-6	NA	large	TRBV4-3	TGCGCCAGCAGCCAAGTCGGTGGCGAATACGGACCCCTCCACTTT	CASSQVGGEYGPLHF